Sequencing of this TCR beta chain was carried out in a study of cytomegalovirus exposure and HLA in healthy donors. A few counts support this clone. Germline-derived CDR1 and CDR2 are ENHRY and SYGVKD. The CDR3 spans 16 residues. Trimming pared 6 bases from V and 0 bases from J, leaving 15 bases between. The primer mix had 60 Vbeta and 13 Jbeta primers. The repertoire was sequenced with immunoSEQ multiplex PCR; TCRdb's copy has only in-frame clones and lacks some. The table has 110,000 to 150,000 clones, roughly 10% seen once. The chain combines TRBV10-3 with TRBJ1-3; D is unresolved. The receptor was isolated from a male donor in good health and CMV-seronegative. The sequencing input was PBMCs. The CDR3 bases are TGTGCCATCAGACCTTCGAGGATTAGCTCTGGAAACACCATATATTTT. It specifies CAIRPSRISSGNTIYF.